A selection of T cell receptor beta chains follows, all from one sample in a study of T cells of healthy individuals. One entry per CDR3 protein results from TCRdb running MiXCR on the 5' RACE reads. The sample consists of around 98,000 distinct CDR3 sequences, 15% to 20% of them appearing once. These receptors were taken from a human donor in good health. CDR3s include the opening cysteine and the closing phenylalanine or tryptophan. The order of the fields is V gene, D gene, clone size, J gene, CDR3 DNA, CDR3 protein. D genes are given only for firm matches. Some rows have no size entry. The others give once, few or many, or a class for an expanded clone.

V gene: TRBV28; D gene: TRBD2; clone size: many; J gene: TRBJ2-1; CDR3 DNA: TGTGCCAGCAGTTCACAGGGGAGAGCGGGAGGTAGGGGTGAGCAGTTCTTC; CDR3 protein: CASSSQGRAGGRGEQFF
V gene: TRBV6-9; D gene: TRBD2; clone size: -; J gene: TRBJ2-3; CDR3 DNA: TGTGCCAGCAGTCAGGGACTAGCGGATACGCAGTATTTT; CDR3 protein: CASSQGLADTQYF
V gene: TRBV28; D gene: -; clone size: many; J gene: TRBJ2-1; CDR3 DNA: TGTGCCAGCAGTTCCGGACCAGCCTACAATGAGCAGTTCTTC; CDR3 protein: CASSSGPAYNEQFF
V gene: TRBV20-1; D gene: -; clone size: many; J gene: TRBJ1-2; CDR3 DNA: TGCAGTGCTAGAGTTGTTGAGGGAAACTATGGCTACACCTTC; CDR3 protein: CSARVVEGNYGYTF
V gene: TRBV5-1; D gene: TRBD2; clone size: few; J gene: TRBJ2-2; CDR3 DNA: TGCGCCAGCAGTCTTCGTTTAGCGGGCGCCACCGGGGAGCTGTTTTTT; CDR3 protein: CASSLRLAGATGELFF
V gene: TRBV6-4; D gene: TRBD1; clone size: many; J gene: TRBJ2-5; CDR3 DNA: TGTGCCAGCAGTGAAGTAACAGGGGGCGAAGAGACCCAGTACTTC; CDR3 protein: CASSEVTGGEETQYF
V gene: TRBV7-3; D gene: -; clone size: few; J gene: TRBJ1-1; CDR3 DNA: TGTGCCAGCAGCTTAAGATTGACAGACAGAACGAACACTGAAGCTTTCTTT; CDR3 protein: CASSLRLTDRTNTEAFF
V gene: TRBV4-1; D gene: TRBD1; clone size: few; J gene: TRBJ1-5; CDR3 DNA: TGCGCCAGCAGCCCGGACAGGGTCTCGGTTCAGCCCCAGCATTTT; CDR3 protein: CASSPDRVSVQPQHF
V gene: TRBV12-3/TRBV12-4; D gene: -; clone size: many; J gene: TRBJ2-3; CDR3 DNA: TGTGCCAGCAGTTTAGGAACCCCAGATACGCAGTATTTT; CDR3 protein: CASSLGTPDTQYF
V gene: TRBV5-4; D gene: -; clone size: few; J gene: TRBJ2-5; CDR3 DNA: TGTGCCAGCAGCAGACCAGGGGAAGAGACCCAGTACTTC; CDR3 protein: CASSRPGEETQYF
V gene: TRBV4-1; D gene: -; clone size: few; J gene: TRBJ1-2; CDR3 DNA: TGCGCCAGCAGCCACACTTGGGATGAAAAGGATGGCTACACCTTC; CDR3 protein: CASSHTWDEKDGYTF
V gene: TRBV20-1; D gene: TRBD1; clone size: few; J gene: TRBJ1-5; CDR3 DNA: TGCAGTGCTAGAGATGACAGGGCTAAGCCCCAGCATTTT; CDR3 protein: CSARDDRAKPQHF
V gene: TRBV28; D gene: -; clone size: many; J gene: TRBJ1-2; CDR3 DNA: TGTGCCAGCAGCCCTGGGGCGTTATATGGCTACACCTTC; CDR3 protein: CASSPGALYGYTF
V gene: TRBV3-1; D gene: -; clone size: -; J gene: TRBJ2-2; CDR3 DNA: TGTGCCAGCAGCCAAGATAGGATTAACACCGGGGAGCTGTTTTTT; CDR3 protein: CASSQDRINTGELFF
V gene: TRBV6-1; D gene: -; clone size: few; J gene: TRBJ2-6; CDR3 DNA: TGTGCCACCTCCCGGGGCGACAGAACCTCTGGGGCCAACGTCCTGACTTTC; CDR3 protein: CATSRGDRTSGANVLTF
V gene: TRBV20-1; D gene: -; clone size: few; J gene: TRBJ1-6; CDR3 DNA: TGCAGTGCTAGAGATAGGGCAGTAACCTCACCCCTCCACTTT; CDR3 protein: CSARDRAVTSPLHF
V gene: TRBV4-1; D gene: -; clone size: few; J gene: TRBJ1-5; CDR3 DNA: TGCGCCAGCAGCCAAGTACCCCTCAATAGCAATCAGCCCCAGCATTTT; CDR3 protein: CASSQVPLNSNQPQHF
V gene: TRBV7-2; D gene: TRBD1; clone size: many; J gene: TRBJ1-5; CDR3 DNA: TGTGCCAGCAGCTTATCAGGGGGAAGCAATCAGCCCCAGCATTTT; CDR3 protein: CASSLSGGSNQPQHF
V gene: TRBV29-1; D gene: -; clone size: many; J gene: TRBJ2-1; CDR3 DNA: TGCAGCGTTGCCCACTACAATGAGCAGTTCTTC; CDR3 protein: CSVAHYNEQFF
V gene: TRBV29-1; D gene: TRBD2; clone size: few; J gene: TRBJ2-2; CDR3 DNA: TGCAGCGTTTCCACCGGGGGGGCTGGAGGGTTGACCGGGGAGCTGTTTTTT; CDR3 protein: CSVSTGGAGGLTGELFF
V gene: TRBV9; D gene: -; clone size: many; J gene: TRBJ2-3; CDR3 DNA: TGTGCCAGCAGCGTAGCCGGGACCCCTGCACGAGATACGCAGTATTTT; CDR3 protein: CASSVAGTPARDTQYF
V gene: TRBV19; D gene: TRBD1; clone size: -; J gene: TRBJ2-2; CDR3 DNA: TGTGCCAGTAGTAAGGACAGGGCTTGGCCCGGGGAGCTGTTTTTT; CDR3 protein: CASSKDRAWPGELFF